The 30 T cell receptor beta chains listed next were all sequenced from one sample in a study of cytotoxic CD8 clonotypes in ibrutinib-treated CLL. TCRdb's table, derived via immunoSEQ multiplex PCR, lists solely in-frame clones and lacks some. The table lists 100,000 to 150,000 clones, approximately 85% of them singletons, with 2% to 2.5% in the top ten. The material sequenced was PBMCs, taken after 24 months of ibrutinib treatment. The receptors originated from a human donor with chronic lymphocytic leukemia.

This clone appeared once. V and J are TRBV6-5 and TRBJ2-7; a possible D gene is TRBD2 (6 bases). Per the germline V gene, CDR1 is MNHEY and CDR2 is SVGAGI. V was cut by 6 bases and J by 6 bases, with 18 bases left in between. There are 14 residues in the CDR3. This CDR3 reads CASSPAPGSGEQYF. In nucleotides, the CDR3 is TGTGCCAGCAGCCCAGCCCCCGGGAGCGGCGAGCAGTACTTC.

The chain combines TRBV7-9 with TRBJ2-2; TRBD1 agrees at 7 bases. Losses at the gene ends were 5 bases for V and 0 bases for J; bases not matched to a gene: 6. The CDR3 is 16 amino acids. Germline assignment: CDR1 SEHNR and CDR2 FQNEAQ (reference sequence). The CDR3 DNA reads TGTGCCAGCAGCACTATGGACAGGTCGAACACCGGGGAGCTGTTTTTT. Translating gives CASSTMDRSNTGELFF.

The chain has TRBV5-1 and TRBJ2-7; tentatively, D is TRBD2 (7 bases). CDR1 and CDR2 from the germline V gene are SGHRS and YFSETQ. Trimming pared 4 bases from V and 5 bases from J, leaving 13 bases between. CDR3 length: 13 amino acids. The CDR3 DNA is TGCGCCAGCAGCGCAACGGGGGGCCACGAGCAGTACTTC. This sequence encodes CASSATGGHEQYF.

This clone was picked up one time. The V gene is TRBV19, the J gene TRBJ2-4; TRBD1 matches at 9 bases. V shed 4 bases and J 4 bases; nucleotides not matched to a gene: 5. Germline V gene lookup returns CDR1 LNHDA and CDR2 SQIVND (reference sequence). The CDR3 loop spans 15 amino acids. CDR3 loop: CASSRAGQGKNIQYF. The DNA of the CDR3 is TGTGCCAGTAGTAGGGCGGGACAGGGTAAAAACATTCAGTACTTC. The full variable domain, with the rest looked up from reference TRBV19 and TRBJ2-4, is DGGITQSPKYLFRKEGQNVTLSCEQNLNHDAMYWYRQDPGQGLRLIYYSQIVNDFQKGDIAEGYSVSREKKESFPLTVTSAQKNPTAFYLCASSRAGQGKNIQYFGAGTRLSVL.

The V call is TRBV7-9, the J call TRBJ2-2; the D is unclear. Between the trimmed V and J ends, which lost 3 bases and 7 bases, there was a span of 18 bases. The CDR3 is 16 residues long. Germline V lookup: CDR1 SEHNR, CDR2 FQNEAQ (reference sequence). The CDR3 is CASSFMSSLRSGELFF. As DNA, the CDR3 is TGTGCCAGCAGCTTTATGAGTTCTCTTCGCAGCGGGGAGCTGTTTTTT.

The genes are TRBV5-1 and TRBJ1-2; 7 positions match TRBD1. The CDR3 is 17 residues long. Unmatched junction bases numbered 17, after V lost 4 bases and J lost 5 bases. Germline V gene data show CDR1 as SGHRS and CDR2 as YFSETQ. This CDR3 is CASSITGDPASGYGYTF. The DNA of the CDR3 is TGCGCCAGCAGCATCACAGGGGATCCAGCCTCAGGGTATGGCTACACCTTC.

V usage is TRBV27 and J usage is TRBJ2-5; D possibly corresponds to TRBD2 (6 bases). Trimming removed 1 base from V and 5 bases from J, with 14 bases in between. Germline lookup yields CDR1 MNHEY and CDR2 SMNVEV (reference sequence). This CDR3 contains 15 residues. CDR3 bases: TGTGCCAGCAGTTTATATCTTAGCGGTCTGGAGACCCAGTACTTC. Protein product: CASSLYLSGLETQYF.

The chain links TRBV14 to TRBJ2-3, with 12 bases aligning to TRBD2. Per germline, CDR1 SGHDN and CDR2 FVKESK. V trimming: 0 bases; J trimming: 5 bases; junction bases outside the gene matches: 6. CDR3 length: 17 residues. CDR3 in DNA: TGTGCCAGCAGCCAAGATCTTCTAGCGGGAGGGGGAGATACGCAGTATTTT. This sequence encodes CASSQDLLAGGGDTQYF.

The rearrangement joins TRBV5-8 to TRBJ2-3; the D is unclear. Germline CDR1 and CDR2: SGHTS and YDEGEE. Trimming left V 1 base short and J 6 bases short, with 6 bases between. The CDR3 loop spans 12 amino acids. DNA for the CDR3: TGTGCCAGCAGCTTGTACGAGGATACGCAGTATTTT. Residues: CASSLYEDTQYF.

The V call is TRBV2, the J call TRBJ2-2; D is perhaps TRBD2 (6 bases). The ends were cut back, 8 bases at V and 3 bases at J, with 16 bases in the middle. Per germline, CDR1 SNHLY and CDR2 FYNNEI. The CDR3 spans 15 residues. The CDR3 nucleotides read TGTGCCAGCCGCCGGAGGGGTTCGGACACCGGGGAGCTGTTTTTT. Translating it yields CASRRRGSDTGELFF. The full variable domain, completed using reference TRBV2 and TRBJ2-2, is EPEVTQTPSHQVTQMGQEVILRCVPISNHLYFYWYRQILGQKVEFLVSFYNNEISEKSEIFDDQFSVERPDGSNFTLKIRSTKLEDSAMYFCASRRRGSDTGELFFGEGSRLTVL.

The V gene is TRBV6-4, the J gene TRBJ1-4; the D is unclear. Between the trimmed V and J ends, which lost 0 bases and 3 bases, there was a span of 17 bases. Germline lookup yields CDR1 MRHNA and CDR2 SNTAGT. The length of the CDR3 is 18 residues. CDR3 protein: CASSDSRKPVASNEKLFF. CDR3 bases: TGTGCCAGCAGTGACTCGAGGAAACCCGTCGCTTCTAATGAAAAACTGTTTTTT.

The chain recombines TRBV5-4 with TRBJ2-1, with D perhaps assigned TRBD1 or TRBD2 (5 bases each). Germline CDR1 reads SGHNT; CDR2 reads YYREEE (reference sequence). V was pared by 4 bases and J by 3 bases, with 14 bases between. This CDR3 has 15 amino acids. In DNA form, the CDR3 reads TGTGCCAGCAGCAGCCGGGACGGAGTCTACAATGAGCAGTTCTTC. It encodes CASSSRDGVYNEQFF. Supplemented by reference TRBV5-4 and TRBJ2-1, the full variable domain reads ETGVTQSPTHLIKTRGQQVTLRCSSQSGHNTVSWYQQALGQGPQFIFQYYREEENGRGNFPPRFSGLQFPNYSSELNVNALELDDSALYLCASSSRDGVYNEQFFGPGTRLTVL.

For this clone: Sequence at one end of the junction differs from germline and may be a read error. This sequence joins TRBV6-1 and TRBJ2-5; 8 bases fit TRBD2. The germline V gene encodes CDR1 MNHNS and CDR2 SASEGT. The CDR3 contains 17 residues. CDR3 sequence: CASREGLRGVDQETQYF. The CDR3 coding sequence is TGTGCCAGCAGAGAAGGATTGCGGGGGGTCGACCAAGAGACCCAGTACTTC.

The J gene is TRBJ2-7, the V gene TRBV7-2; 9 nucleotides agree with TRBD1. The germline gives CDR1 SGHTA, CDR2 FQGNSA. V lost 5 bases, J lost 1 base, and 9 bases stayed unmatched. The CDR3 consists of 16 residues. This CDR3 is CASSMGLGQGSYEQYF. DNA of the CDR3: TGTGCCAGCAGCATGGGCCTGGGACAGGGATCCTACGAGCAGTACTTC.

This chain connects TRBV28 to TRBJ2-2, with D hard to call. Looked up from germline, CDR1 is MDHEN and CDR2 is SYDVKM. The CDR3 consists of 14 residues. Deletions cut 2 bases from V and 5 bases from J, with 9 bases between. DNA of the CDR3: TGTGCCAGCAGTTTAGTGTGGAGTACCGGGGAGCTGTTTTTT. This encodes CASSLVWSTGELFF.

The chain recombines TRBV7-9 with TRBJ2-7, with D possibly being TRBD1 (6 bases). V was cut by 5 bases and J by 3 bases, with 14 bases left in between. The CDR3 contains 14 residues. The V gene's germline CDR1 is SEHNR and CDR2 FQNEAQ (reference sequence). The CDR3 DNA reads TGTGCCAGCAGCCCCCGACAGGTGAGCTACGAGCAGTACTTC. This translates into CASSPRQVSYEQYF.

This chain links TRBV5-4 with TRBJ1-2, with 8 bases matching TRBD1. V gave up 0 bases and J gave up 4 bases; unmatched junction bases: 2. Germline CDR1 SGHNT, CDR2 YYREEE (reference sequence). CDR3 length equals 14 residues. CDR3 coding DNA: TGTGCCAGCAGCTTGGACAGGGGGGGCTATGGCTACACCTTC. Its translation is CASSLDRGGYGYTF.

V is TRBV5-1 and J is TRBJ2-7; D unresolved. In germline, CDR1 is SGHRS, CDR2 YFSETQ. Trimming pared 4 bases from V and 0 bases from J, leaving 20 bases between. The CDR3 is 17 amino acids. The CDR3 loop is CASSVNSGPVSSYEQYF. The CDR3 DNA reads TGCGCCAGCAGCGTCAACTCCGGGCCCGTAAGCTCCTACGAGCAGTACTTC.

This chain links TRBV5-1 with TRBJ2-1; D is undetermined. The CDR3 covers 13 residues. Trimming took 4 bases from V and 9 from J, leaving 14 bases between them. CDR1 is SGHRS, CDR2 YFSETQ, per germline. The CDR3 reads CASSLKVVAEQFF. The CDR3 DNA reads as TGCGCCAGCAGCCTTAAAGTGGTTGCTGAGCAGTTCTTC.

This chain joins TRBV18 and TRBJ2-7; a weak D match, TRBD2 (5 bases). CDR3 length equals 13 residues. V was clipped by 3 bases and J by 6 bases, with 12 bases between them. Germline V gene data show CDR1 as KGHSH and CDR2 as LQKENI. The CDR3 DNA reads TGTGCCAGCTCACCGTTGAGGGTCCGCGAGCAGTACTTC. Its translation: CASSPLRVREQYF.

The genes are TRBV7-2 and TRBJ2-7; D uncertain. The V end lost 4 bases, the J end lost 4 bases, and 11 bases lay between the germline ends. Per the germline V gene, CDR1 is SGHTA and CDR2 is FQGNSA. This CDR3 comprises 13 residues. CDR3 nucleotides: TGTGCCAGCAGCTCTTCGTACAGATACGAGCAGTACTTC. It specifies CASSSSYRYEQYF.

This chain joins TRBV5-6 and TRBJ2-3, with D possibly being TRBD1 (5 bases). In germline, CDR1 is SGHDT, CDR2 YYEEEE. Between the trimmed V and J ends, which lost 2 bases and 2 bases, there was a span of 12 bases. This CDR3 has 15 amino acids. The CDR3 bases are TGTGCCAGCAGCTTAGGGGAACTTTTCACAGATACGCAGTATTTT. Translation: CASSLGELFTDTQYF.

The chain links TRBV10-2 to TRBJ2-5; D possibly uses TRBD1 or TRBD2 (5 bases each). In germline, CDR1 is WSHSY, CDR2 SAAADI. Trimming removed 7 bases at V and 2 bases at J, with 14 bases between. This CDR3 has 14 amino acids. CDR3 DNA sequence: TGCGCCAGCATCAAAGACAGACTACAAGAGACCCAGTACTTC. Residues: CASIKDRLQETQYF.

The V gene is TRBV19, the J gene TRBJ1-4; no clear D. Germline V gene sequence: CDR1 LNHDA, CDR2 SQIVND (reference sequence). This CDR3 has 15 amino acids. Trimming took off 10 bases at V and 5 bases at J, with 20 bases between the two ends. The CDR3 nucleotides read TGTGCCACGAGTAGAACGCAGGCACGCAATGAAAAACTGTTTTTT. It is translated as CATSRTQARNEKLFF.

V gene TRBV6-1 combines with J gene TRBJ1-2; no firm D call. CDR1 and CDR2 from the germline V gene are MNHNS and SASEGT. CDR3 length equals 14 residues. The V gene lost 6 bases and the J gene lost 2 bases, with 13 bases spanning the gap. The CDR3 nucleotides read TGTGCCAGCAGGACGCCTTCGGGAAACTATGGCTACACCTTC. This translates into CASRTPSGNYGYTF.

The gene calls are TRBV5-1 and TRBJ1-4, with TRBD1 matching 8 bases. From germline, CDR1 is SGHRS and CDR2 YFSETQ. V dropped 4 bases and J dropped 5; count of bases not matched to a gene: 10. The CDR3 length is 16 residues. CDR3 bases: TGCGCCAGCAGCCCAAACGGACAGGGCGCCAATGAAAAACTGTTTTTT. It translates to CASSPNGQGANEKLFF.

V and J are TRBV5-1 and TRBJ2-3, with D possibly being TRBD1 (6 bases). Trimming pared 0 bases from V and 1 base from J, leaving 9 bases between. This CDR3 comprises 15 residues. Per germline, CDR1 SGHRS and CDR2 YFSETQ. The CDR3 region has the DNA TGCGCCAGCAGCTTGGGGGGGCCCCGCACAGATACGCAGTATTTT. This encodes CASSLGGPRTDTQYF. Drawing the rest from reference TRBV5-1 and TRBJ2-3, the complete variable domain is KAGVTQTPRYLIKTRGQQVTLSCSPISGHRSVSWYQQTPGQGLQFLFEYFSETQRNKGNFPGRFSGRQFSNSRSEMNVSTLELGDSALYLCASSLGGPRTDTQYFGPGTRLTVL.

The chain combines TRBV28 with TRBJ2-5, with D tentatively TRBD1 (5 bases). The germline V gene encodes CDR1 MDHEN and CDR2 SYDVKM. Trimming shortened V by 5 bases and J by 9 bases, and 22 bases separated the two germline ends. The CDR3 totals 15 residues. CDR3 in DNA: TGTGCCAGCAGTGCAGTCGGTATTGGGGCTTTGGCCCAGTACTTC. As protein: CASSAVGIGALAQYF.

This chain links TRBV5-5 with TRBJ1-3; D is possibly TRBD1 (5 bases). V was trimmed by 0 bases and J by 8 bases, leaving 9 bases between them. The CDR3 is 13 amino acids. The germline CDR1 and CDR2 sequences are SGHKS and YYEKEE (reference sequence). The CDR3 reads CASSLDPRDTIYF. The CDR3 nucleotides read TGTGCCAGCAGCTTGGATCCCAGGGACACCATATATTTT.

The chain has TRBV5-1 and TRBJ2-1; 9 nucleotides match TRBD2. This CDR3 region has 16 residues. V lost 4 bases, J lost 6 bases, and 11 bases stayed unmatched. CDR1 and CDR2 (germline): SGHRS, YFSETQ. This chain's CDR3 is CASSPRAGGPANEQFF. The CDR3 DNA sequence: TGCGCCAGCAGCCCCCGGGCGGGGGGGCCTGCCAATGAGCAGTTCTTC.